This T cell receptor (beta chain) was sequenced in a study of T cell repertoires in cytomegalovirus infection. The wider study: HLA-B-restricted CMV epitopes that are well studied were used alongside recently identified HLA-C-restricted ones.

Looked up from germline, CDR1 is SGHRS and CDR2 is YFSETQ. The CDR3 loop spans 15 amino acids. The germline V and J ends were trimmed by 4 bases and 0 bases, with 11 bases remaining between them. One entry per CDR3 protein, called by TCRdb with MiXCR from the reads. The sample holds about 310,000 distinct CDR3 sequences, around a quarter seen once. As to this clonotype: Its antigen is unknown.

Overall study results and limits: Across the ex vivo response, the dominant clonotypes were HLA-C-restricted CMV-specific TCR beta clonotypes. The cumulative frequency of public TCR beta families identified carriers of CMV plus the relevant HLA.

The starting material was cultured PBMCs, obtained from culture after CMV antigen stimulation. This TCR was recovered from a human donor in good health (CMV status not recorded). Some clones in this sample may be carry-over from other donors' samples. The V and J genes are TRBV5-1 and TRBJ1-5; D is uncertain. In DNA, the CDR3 is TGCGCCAGCAGCCCGGACGGAAATAGCAATCAGCCCCAGCATTTT. Protein: CASSPDGNSNQPQHF. Combining the CDR3 with reference TRBV5-1 and TRBJ1-5 gives the whole variable domain KAGVTQTPRYLIKTRGQQVTLSCSPISGHRSVSWYQQTPGQGLQFLFEYFSETQRNKGNFPGRFSGRQFSNSRSEMNVSTLELGDSALYLCASSPDGNSNQPQHFGDGTRLSIL.